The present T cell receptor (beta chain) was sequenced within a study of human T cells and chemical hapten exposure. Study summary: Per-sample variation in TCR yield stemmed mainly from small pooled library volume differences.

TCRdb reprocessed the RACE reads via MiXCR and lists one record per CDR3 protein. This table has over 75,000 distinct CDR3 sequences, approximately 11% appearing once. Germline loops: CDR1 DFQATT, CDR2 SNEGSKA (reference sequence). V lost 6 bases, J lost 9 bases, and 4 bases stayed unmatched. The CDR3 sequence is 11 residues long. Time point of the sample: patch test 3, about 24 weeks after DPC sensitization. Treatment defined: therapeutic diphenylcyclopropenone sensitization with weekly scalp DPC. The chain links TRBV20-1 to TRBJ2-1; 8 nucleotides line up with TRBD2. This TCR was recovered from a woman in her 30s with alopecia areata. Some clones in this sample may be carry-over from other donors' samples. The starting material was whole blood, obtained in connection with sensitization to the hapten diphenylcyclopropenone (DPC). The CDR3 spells CSAATSGEQFF. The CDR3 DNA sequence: TGCAGTGCGGCCACTAGCGGTGAGCAGTTCTTC.